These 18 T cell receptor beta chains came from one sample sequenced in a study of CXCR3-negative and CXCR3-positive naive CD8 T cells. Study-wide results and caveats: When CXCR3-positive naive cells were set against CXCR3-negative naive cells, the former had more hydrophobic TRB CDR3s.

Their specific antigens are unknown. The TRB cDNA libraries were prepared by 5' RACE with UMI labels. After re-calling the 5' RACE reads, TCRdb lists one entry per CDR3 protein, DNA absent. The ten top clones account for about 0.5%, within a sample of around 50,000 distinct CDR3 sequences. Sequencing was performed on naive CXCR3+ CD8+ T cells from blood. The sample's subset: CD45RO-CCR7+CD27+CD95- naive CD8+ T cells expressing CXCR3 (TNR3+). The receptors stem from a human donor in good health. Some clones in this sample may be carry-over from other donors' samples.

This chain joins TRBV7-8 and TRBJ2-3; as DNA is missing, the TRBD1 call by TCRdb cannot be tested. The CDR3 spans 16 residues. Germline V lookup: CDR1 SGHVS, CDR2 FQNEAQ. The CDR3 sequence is CASSLPQGPGADTQYF.

The CDR3 sequence: CASSQVNEDTQYF. The gene calls are TRBV14 and TRBJ2-3. Germline CDR1 reads SGHDN; CDR2 reads FVKESK. This CDR3 region has 13 residues.

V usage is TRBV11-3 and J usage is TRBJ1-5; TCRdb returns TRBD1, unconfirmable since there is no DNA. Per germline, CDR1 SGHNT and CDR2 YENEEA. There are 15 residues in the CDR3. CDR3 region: CASSPTYRGGQPQHF.

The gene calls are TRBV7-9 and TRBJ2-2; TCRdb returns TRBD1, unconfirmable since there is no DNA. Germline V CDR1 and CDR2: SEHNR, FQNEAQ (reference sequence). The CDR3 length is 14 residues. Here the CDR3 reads CANTDGENTGELFF.

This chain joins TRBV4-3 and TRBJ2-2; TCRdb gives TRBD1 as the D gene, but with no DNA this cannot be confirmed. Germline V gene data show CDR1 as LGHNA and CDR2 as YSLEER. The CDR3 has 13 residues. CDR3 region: CASSPTPSGELFF.

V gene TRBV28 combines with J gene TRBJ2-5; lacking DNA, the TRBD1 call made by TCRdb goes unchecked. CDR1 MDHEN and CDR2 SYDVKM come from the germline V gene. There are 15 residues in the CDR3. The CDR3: CASSLEGGGVLTQYF.

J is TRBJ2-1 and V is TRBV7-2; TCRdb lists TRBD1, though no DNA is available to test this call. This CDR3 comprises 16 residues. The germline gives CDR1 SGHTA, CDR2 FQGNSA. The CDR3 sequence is CASIPRRAGAYNEQFF.

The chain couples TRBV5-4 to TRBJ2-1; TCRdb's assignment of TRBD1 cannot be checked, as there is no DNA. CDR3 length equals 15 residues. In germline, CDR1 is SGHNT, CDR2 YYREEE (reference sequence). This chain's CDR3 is CASSLWDRGRNEQFF.

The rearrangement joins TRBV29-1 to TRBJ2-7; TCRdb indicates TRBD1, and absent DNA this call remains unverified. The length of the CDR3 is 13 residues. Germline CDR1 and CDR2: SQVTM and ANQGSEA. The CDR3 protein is CSAPGQGSDEQYF.

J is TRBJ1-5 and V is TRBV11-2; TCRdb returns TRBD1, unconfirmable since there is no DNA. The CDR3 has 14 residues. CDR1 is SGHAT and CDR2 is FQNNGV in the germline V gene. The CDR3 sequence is CASSDGTSNQPQHF.

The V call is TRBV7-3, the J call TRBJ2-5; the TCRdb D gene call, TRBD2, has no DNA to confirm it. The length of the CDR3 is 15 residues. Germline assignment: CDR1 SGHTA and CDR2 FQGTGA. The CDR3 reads CASSASGGDQETQYF.

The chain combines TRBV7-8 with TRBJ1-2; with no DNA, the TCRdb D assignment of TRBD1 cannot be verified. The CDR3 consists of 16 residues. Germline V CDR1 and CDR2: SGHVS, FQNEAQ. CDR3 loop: CASSLQDRGKYYGYTF.

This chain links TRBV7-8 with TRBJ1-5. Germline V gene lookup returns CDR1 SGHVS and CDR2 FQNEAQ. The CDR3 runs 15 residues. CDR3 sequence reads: CASSQPGLSNQPQHF.

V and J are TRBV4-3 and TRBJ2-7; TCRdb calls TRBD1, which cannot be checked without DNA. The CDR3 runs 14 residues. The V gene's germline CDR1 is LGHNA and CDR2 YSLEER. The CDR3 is CASSPGQGVFEQYF.

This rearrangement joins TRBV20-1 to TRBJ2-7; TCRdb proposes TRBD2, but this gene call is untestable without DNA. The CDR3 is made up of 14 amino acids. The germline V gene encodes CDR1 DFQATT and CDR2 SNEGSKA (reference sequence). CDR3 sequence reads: CSASWLAVPYEQYF.

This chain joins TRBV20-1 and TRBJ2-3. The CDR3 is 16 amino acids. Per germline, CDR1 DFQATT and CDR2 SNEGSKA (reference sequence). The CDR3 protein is CSARLLGPPRTDTQYF.

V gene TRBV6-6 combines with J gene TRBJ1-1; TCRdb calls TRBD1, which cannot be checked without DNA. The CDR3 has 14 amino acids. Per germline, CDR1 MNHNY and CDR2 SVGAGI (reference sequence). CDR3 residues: CASSLGREIAEAFF.

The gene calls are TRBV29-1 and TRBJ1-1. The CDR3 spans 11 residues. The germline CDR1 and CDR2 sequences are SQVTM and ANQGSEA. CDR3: CSVEGTSEAFF.